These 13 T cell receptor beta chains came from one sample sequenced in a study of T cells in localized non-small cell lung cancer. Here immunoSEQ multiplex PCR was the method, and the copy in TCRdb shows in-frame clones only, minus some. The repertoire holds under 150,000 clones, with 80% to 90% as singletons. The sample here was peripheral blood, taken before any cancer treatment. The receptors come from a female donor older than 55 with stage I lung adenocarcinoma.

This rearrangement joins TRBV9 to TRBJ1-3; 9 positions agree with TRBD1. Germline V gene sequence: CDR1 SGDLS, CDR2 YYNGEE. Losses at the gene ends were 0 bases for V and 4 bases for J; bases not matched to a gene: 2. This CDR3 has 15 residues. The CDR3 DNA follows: TGTGCCAGCAGCGTAGGACAGGGGGAGGGAAACACCATATATTTT. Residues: CASSVGQGEGNTIYF.

CDR3 sequence (DNA): TGTGCCAGCTCACCCCTTCTAGGAGACTACAATGAGCAGTTCTTC. Encoded protein: CASSPLLGDYNEQFF. J is TRBJ2-1 and V is TRBV18; D is unresolved. Trimming shortened V by 3 bases and J by 3 bases, and 12 bases separated the two germline ends. In germline, CDR1 is KGHSH, CDR2 LQKENI. The CDR3 extends over 15 amino acids.

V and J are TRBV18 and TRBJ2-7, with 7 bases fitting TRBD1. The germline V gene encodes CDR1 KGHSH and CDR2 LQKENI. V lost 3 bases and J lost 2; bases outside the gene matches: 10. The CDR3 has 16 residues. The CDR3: CASSPWTGGGTYEQYF. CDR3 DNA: TGTGCCAGCTCACCGTGGACAGGCGGTGGTACCTACGAGCAGTACTTC.

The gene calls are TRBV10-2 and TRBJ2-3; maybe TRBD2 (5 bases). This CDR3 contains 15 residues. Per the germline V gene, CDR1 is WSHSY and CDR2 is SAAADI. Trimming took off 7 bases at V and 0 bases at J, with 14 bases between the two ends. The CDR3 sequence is CASMRDYYSTDTQYF. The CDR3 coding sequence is TGCGCCAGCATGCGAGACTACTATAGCACAGATACGCAGTATTTT.

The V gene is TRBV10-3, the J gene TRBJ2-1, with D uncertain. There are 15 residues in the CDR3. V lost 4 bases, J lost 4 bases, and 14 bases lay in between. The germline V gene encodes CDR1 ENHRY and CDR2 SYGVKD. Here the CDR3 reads CAISVGLGPYNEQFF. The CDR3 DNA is TGTGCCATCAGTGTTGGCCTAGGCCCTTACAATGAGCAGTTCTTC.

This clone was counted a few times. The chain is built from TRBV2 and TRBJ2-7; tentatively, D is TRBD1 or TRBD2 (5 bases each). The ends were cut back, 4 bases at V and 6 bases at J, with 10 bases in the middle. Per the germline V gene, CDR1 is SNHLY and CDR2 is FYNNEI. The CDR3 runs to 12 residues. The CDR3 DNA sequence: TGTGCCAGCAGTGGAGGGGCCCGCGAGCAGTACTTC. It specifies CASSGGAREQYF.

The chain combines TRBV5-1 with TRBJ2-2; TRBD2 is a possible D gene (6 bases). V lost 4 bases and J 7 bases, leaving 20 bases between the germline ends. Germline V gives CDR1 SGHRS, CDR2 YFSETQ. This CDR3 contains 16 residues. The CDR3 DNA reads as TGCGCCAGCAGCCTGGAGGGTGGAGGGCTCGGCGGGGAGCTGTTTTTT. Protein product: CASSLEGGGLGGELFF.

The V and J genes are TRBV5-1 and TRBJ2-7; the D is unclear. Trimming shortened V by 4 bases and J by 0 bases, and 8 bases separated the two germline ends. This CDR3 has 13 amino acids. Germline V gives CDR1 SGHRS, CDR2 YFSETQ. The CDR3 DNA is TGCGCCAGCAGCACCTTGTTCTCCTACGAGCAGTACTTC. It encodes CASSTLFSYEQYF.

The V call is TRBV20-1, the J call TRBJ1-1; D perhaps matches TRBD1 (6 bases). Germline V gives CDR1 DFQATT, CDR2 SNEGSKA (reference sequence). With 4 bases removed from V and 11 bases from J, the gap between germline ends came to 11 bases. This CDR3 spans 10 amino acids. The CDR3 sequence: CSATLGGAFF. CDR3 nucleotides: TGCAGTGCTACCTTGGGGGGCGCTTTCTTT.

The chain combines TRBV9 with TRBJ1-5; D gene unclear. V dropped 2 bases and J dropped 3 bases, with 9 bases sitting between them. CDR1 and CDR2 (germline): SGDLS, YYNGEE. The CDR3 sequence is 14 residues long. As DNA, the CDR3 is TGTGCCAGCAGCGTTTCCGGAAACAATCAGCCCCAGCATTTT. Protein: CASSVSGNNQPQHF.

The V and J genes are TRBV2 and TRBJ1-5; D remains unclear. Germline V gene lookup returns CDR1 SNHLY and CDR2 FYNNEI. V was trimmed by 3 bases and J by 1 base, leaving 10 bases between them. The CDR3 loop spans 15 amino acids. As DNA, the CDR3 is TGTGCCAGCAGTGAGGTAGGGTCCAGCAATCAGCCCCAGCATTTT. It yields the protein CASSEVGSSNQPQHF. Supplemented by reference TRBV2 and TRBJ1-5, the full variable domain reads EPEVTQTPSHQVTQMGQEVILRCVPISNHLYFYWYRQILGQKVEFLVSFYNNEISEKSEIFDDQFSVERPDGSNFTLKIRSTKLEDSAMYFCASSEVGSSNQPQHFGDGTRLSIL.

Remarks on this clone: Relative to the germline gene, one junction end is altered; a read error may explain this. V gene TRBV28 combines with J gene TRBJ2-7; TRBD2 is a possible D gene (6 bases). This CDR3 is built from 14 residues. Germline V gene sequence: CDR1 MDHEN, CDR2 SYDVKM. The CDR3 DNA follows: TGTGCCAGTGGGTCCGGGTCAGGGCAACGGGAGCAGCACTTC. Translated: CASGSGSGQREQHF.

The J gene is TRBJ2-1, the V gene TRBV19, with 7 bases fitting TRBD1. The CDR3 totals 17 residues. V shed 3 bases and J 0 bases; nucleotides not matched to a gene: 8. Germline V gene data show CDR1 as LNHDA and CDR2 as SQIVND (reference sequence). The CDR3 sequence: CASSMGRQGSSYNEQFF. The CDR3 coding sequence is TGTGCCAGTAGTATGGGAAGACAGGGAAGCTCCTACAATGAGCAGTTCTTC.